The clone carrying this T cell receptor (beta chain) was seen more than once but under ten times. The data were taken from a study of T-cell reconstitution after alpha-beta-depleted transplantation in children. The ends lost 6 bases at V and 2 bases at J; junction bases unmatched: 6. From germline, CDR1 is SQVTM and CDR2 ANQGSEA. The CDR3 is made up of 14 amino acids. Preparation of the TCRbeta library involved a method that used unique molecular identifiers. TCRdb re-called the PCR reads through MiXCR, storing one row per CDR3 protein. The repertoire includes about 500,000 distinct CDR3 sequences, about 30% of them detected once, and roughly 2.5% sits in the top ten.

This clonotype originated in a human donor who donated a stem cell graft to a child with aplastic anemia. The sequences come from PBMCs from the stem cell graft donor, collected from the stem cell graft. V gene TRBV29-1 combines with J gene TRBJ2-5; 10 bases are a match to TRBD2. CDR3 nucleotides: TGCAGCGTATCTAGCGGGAGCAGGCAAGAGACCCAGTACTTC. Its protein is CSVSSGSRQETQYF.